The entry below gives a single T cell receptor beta chain sequence along with its context. In this sample, this clonotype turned up many times. This receptor's antigen is unknown. No much larger clonotype is one base removed from it; base qualities were not supplied. Instrument used: Illumina HiSeq 2000. TCR beta chain libraries were generated by multiplex PCR amplification. High-throughput sequencing was used to analyze the amplified TCR beta chain products. TCRdb itself trimmed the public reads at Q25 with fastp, ran MiXCR and retained productive beta chains. Every CDR3 protein is listed once, alongside the most common genes and DNA of its rows. The sample table holds 150,000 to 250,000 distinct CDR3 sequences, of which roughly 31% were seen once. The top ten hold roughly 4.3% of the sample. The entry originates in a study of breast tumors, draining lymph nodes, adjacent tissues (dated by TCRdb to about 2016). About the full investigation: In breast cancer patients, the study compared the TCR beta repertoires of tumor, adjacent nontumor tissue and axillary lymph nodes. The study aimed to assess the relationships and possible T-cell exchange between tumor, surrounding tissue and draining lymph node repertoires in human breast cancer. Study-level results and caveats: Tumor T-cell repertoires showed less diversity than lymph node repertoires and more diversity than nontumor tissue repertoires, and tumor T-cell repertoires showed preferential V and J gene usage. Rather than being directly demonstrated, the conclusion that tumor T cells originate in lymph nodes was presented as consistent with a hypothesis. In luminal-like breast cancer, tumor and nontumor tissue repertoires resembled each other significantly more than in basal-like breast cancer. The data were judged consistent with most tumor T cells deriving from the lymph node and then expanding within tumor tissue.

The junction shows trimming of 5 bases on V and 7 bases on J, plus 11 bases between the germline ends. The CDR3 holds 12 amino acids from the cysteine to the phenylalanine. The retained sequence is limited to the CDR3, 36 bases, with the frame set at the first base. CDR1 is given as LGHNT and CDR2 as FRNRAP, both from the germline V gene. Lymph node samples came from the axillary draining lymph nodes of breast cancer patients. This clonotype was sampled from a female donor with breast cancer. Some clones in this sample may be carry-over from other donors' samples. Here the chain combines TRBV12-5 and TRBJ2-5; the D gene is tentatively TRBD1 or TRBD2, each matching 5 bases. The sequencing input was axillary lymph node tissue. The DNA reads TGTGCTAGTGGTGCAGAGAGGGGGACCCAGTACTTC. This yields the protein CASGAERGTQYF.